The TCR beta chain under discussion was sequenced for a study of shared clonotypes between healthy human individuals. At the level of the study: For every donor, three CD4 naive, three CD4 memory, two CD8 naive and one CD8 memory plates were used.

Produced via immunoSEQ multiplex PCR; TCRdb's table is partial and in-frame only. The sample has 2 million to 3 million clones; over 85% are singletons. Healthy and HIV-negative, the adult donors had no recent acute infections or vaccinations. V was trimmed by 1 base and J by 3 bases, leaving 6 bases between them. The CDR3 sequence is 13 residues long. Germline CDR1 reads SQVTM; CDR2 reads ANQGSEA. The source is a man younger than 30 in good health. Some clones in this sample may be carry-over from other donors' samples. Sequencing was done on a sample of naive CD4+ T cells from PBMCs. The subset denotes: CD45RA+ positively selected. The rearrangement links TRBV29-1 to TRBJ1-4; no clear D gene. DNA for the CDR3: TGCAGCGTTGAAGTCGCGTCTAATGAAAAACTGTTTTTT. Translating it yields CSVEVASNEKLFF.